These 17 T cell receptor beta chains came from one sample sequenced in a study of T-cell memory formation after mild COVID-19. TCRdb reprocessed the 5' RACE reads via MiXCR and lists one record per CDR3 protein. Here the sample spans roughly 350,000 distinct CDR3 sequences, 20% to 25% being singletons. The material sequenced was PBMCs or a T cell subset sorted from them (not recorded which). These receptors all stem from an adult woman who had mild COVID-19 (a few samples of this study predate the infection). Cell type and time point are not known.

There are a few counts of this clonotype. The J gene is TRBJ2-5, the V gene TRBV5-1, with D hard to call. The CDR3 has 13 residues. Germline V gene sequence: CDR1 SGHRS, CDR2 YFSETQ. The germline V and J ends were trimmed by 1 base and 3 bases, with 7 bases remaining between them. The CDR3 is CASSLQAEETQYF. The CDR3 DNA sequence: TGCGCCAGCAGCTTGCAGGCAGAAGAGACCCAGTACTTC.

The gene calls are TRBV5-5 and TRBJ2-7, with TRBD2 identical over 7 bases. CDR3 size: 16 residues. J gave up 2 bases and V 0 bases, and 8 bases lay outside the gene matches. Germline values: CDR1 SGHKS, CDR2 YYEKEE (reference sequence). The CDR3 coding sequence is TGTGCCAGCAGCTTGGCCGCGGCTAGCGGTGCCTACGAGCAGTACTTC. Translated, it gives CASSLAAASGAYEQYF.

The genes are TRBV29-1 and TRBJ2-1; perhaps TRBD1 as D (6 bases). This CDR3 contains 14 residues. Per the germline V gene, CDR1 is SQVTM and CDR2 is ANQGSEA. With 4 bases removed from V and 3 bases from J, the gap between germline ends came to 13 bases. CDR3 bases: TGCAGCGTTGTCCAGGGGTCCGGCTACAATGAGCAGTTCTTC. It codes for CSVVQGSGYNEQFF.

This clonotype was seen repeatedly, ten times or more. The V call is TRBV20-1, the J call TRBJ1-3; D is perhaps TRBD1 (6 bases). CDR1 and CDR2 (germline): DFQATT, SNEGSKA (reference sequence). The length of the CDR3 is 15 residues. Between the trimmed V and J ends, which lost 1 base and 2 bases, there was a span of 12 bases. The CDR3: CSARVPGATGNTIYF. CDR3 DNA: TGCAGTGCTAGAGTCCCAGGGGCGACTGGAAACACCATATATTTT.

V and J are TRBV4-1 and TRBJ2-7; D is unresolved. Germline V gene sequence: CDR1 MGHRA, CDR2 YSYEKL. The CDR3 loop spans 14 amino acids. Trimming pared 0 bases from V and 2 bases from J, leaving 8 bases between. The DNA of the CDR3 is TGCGCCAGCAGCCAAGATCACCACACCTACGAGCAGTACTTC. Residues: CASSQDHHTYEQYF.

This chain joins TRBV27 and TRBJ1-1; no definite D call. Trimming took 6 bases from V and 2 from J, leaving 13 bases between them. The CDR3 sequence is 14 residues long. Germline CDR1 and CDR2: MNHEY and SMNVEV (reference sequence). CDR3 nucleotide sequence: TGTGCCAGCAGCCCCCAGCGGCCCAACACTGAAGCTTTCTTT. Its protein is CASSPQRPNTEAFF.

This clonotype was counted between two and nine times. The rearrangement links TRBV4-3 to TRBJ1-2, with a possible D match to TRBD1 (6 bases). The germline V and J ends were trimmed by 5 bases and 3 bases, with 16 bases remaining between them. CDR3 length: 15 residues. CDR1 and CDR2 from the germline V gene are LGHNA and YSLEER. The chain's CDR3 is CASSIGRGAHYGYTF. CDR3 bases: TGCGCCAGCAGCATCGGCAGGGGCGCTCACTATGGCTACACCTTC.

The CDR3 DNA is TGTGCCAGCAGCCCTGGACTAGCCAACACCGGGGAGCTGTTTTTT. It is translated as CASSPGLANTGELFF. This sequence joins TRBV5-4 and TRBJ2-2; 8 bases are a match to TRBD2. V gave up 4 bases and J gave up 2 bases; unmatched junction bases: 4. This CDR3 has 15 amino acids. Germline CDR1 and CDR2: SGHNT and YYREEE (reference sequence).

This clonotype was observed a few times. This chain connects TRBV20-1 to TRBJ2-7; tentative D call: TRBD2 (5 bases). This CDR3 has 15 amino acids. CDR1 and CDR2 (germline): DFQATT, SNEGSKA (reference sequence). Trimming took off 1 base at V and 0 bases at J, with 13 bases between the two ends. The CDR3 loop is CSARGLARSSYEQYF. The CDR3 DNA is TGCAGTGCTAGAGGGTTAGCGAGGAGCTCCTACGAGCAGTACTTC.

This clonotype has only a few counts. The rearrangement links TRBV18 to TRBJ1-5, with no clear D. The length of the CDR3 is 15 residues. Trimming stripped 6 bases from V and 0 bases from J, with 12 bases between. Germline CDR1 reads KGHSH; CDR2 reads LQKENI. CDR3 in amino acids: CASSSSSPSNQPQHF. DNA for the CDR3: TGTGCCAGCTCGTCCAGCTCACCTAGCAATCAGCCCCAGCATTTT.

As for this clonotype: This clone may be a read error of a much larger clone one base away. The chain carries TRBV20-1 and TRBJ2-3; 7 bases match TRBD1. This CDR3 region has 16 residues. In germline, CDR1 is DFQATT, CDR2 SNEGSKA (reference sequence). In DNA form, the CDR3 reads TGCTGTGCCTCTCGCGACACAGGGGATTTTACAGATACGCAGTATTTT. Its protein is CCASRDTGDFTDTQYF.

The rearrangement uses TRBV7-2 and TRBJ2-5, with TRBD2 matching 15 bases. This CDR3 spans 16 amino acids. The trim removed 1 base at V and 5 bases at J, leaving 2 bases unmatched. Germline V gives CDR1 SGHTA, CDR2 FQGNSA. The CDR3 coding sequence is TGTGCCAGCAGCTTAGGGACTAGCGGGAGGGGTGAGACCCAGTACTTC. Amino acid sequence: CASSLGTSGRGETQYF.

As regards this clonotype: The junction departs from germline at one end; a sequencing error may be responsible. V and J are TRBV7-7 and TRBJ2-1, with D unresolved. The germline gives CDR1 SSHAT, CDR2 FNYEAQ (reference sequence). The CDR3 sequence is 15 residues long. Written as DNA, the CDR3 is TGTGCTAGCAGCTTCGGCCTTTCTAAACTTGGTGAGCAGTTCTTC. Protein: CASSFGLSKLGEQFF.

The CDR3 region is CASSLVGTDGGTEAFF. DNA for the CDR3: TGTGCCAGCAGCTTAGTTGGGACAGATGGGGGCACTGAAGCTTTCTTT. This rearrangement joins TRBV11-2 to TRBJ1-1; 7 bases map to TRBD1. The CDR3 has 16 amino acids. Trimming cost V 1 base and J 4 bases; bases outside gene matches: 9. Germline V gene sequence: CDR1 SGHAT, CDR2 FQNNGV.

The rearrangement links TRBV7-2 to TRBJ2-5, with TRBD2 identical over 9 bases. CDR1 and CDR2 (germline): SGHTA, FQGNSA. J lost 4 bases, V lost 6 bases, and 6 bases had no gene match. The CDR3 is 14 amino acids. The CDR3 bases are TGTGCCAGCAGTTATAGCGGGAGTCGAGAGACCCAGTACTTC. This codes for CASSYSGSRETQYF.

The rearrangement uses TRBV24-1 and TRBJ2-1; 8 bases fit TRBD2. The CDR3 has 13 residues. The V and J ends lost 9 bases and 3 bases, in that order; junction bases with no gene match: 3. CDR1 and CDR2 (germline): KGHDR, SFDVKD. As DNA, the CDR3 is TGTGCCACCGGGACTAGTGTCTACAATGAGCAGTTCTTC. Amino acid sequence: CATGTSVYNEQFF.

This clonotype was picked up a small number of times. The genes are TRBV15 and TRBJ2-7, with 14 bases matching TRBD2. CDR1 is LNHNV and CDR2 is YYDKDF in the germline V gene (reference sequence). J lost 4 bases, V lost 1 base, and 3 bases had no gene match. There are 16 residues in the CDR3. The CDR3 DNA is TGTGCCACCAGCAGAGTGACTAGCGGGAGGGTTTACGAGCAGTACTTC. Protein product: CATSRVTSGRVYEQYF.